A single T cell receptor beta chain is shown here with its context. The primer mix had 60 Vbeta and 13 Jbeta primers. Sequenced by immunoSEQ multiplex PCR; TCRdb stores in-frame clones only, minus some. This sample yields 90,000 to 150,000 clones, of which roughly four fifths are seen a single time; approximately 3.5% belongs to the top ten. The entry originates in a study of cytomegalovirus exposure and HLA in healthy donors. J lost 4 bases, V lost 4 bases, and 7 bases had no gene match. Germline CDR1 is SEHNR and CDR2 is FQNEAQ (reference sequence). CDR3 length: 15 amino acids. This chain links TRBV7-9 with TRBJ1-3, with 7 bases identical to TRBD1. The receptor was derived from a woman aged 25-40 years in good health and CMV-seropositive. Sequencing input: PBMCs. The CDR3 spells CASSWGQSRGNTIYF. CDR3 nucleotide sequence: TGTGCCAGCAGCTGGGGACAGAGTCGCGGAAACACCATATATTTT.